The following is a T cell receptor (beta chain) sequence with its context. This clone's antigen is unknown. No base qualities exist here, and no much larger clone lies one base off it. Taken from the germline V gene, the CDR1 and CDR2 loops are MNHNS and SASEGT. The V end loses 7 bases and the J end loses 9 bases, and a stretch of 13 bases separates them. The CDR3 goes from the cysteine to the phenylalanine over 12 residues. Left in the record is the CDR3 DNA by itself, 36 bases read in frame from the first base. The sample comes from a study of cytomegalovirus exposure and HLA in healthy donors (dated by TCRdb to 2015 to 2018). Regarding the research as a whole: According to an earlier analysis of a few hundred of the donors, about 179 million T cells yielded 95 million to 140 million unique TCR beta sequences and around 280 Gb of sequence data. Both class I and class II loci were covered by HLA typing, at four-digit resolution. An early release that covered roughly 600 HLA-typed donors contained about 300 gigabases of sequencing data and tens of millions of unique TCR sequences. Among the roughly 400 genotyped donors, around 81% belonged to the genetic ancestry cluster associated with self-reported Caucasian donors. A later genetic analysis took genome-wide SNP genotypes for about three fifths of the 666 donors and used that subset as a discovery cohort. Every discovery cohort repertoire had been produced on one sequencing platform. Along with the roughly 700-subject first cohort, a separate validation cohort of approximately 110 different subjects was used. Because of strong linkage in the cohort, roughly 5 DR-DQ haplotypes were treated as single units for association and clustering. The T cell repertoires of some 700 subjects were profiled by immunosequencing and related to cytomegalovirus serostatus. Among 300 to 500 genotyped donors of the cohort, an average of around 250,000 unique TCR beta nucleotide sequences was sequenced per donor, of which approximately 18% were non-productive. Alongside the repertoire data, information on donor age, sex, ethnicity and CMV serostatus was compiled. To study patterns of TCR occurrence, a later analysis re-analyzed previously published TCR beta repertoires from 700 or so donors and added high-resolution HLA genotyping. The study combined high-throughput TCR immunosequencing, statistical association of individual TCRs with disease status, and machine learning to predict cytomegalovirus infection status. Rather than using new phenotypic data, the later analysis identified candidate immune exposures from TCR beta sequences and from how often those sequences occurred across donors. Typing coverage differed by locus: A, B, C, DRB1 and DQB1 were typed in roughly 629-630 donors, DQA1 in 500 to 550, DPA1 in some 570, and DPB1 in approximately 450. In an earlier analysis of 550 to 700 of the donors, high-throughput TCR beta sequencing was used to judge whether each TCR beta V gene segment behaved as functional or pseudogenic. The study aimed to test whether cataloging public T cell receptors could reveal signatures of past pathogen exposure.

In total, just over 650 healthy bone marrow donors made up the cohort. At the time of sampling, all cohort members were nominally healthy, though unrecorded immune exposures were likely present. The donor tested CMV seropositive and was one of the 289 seropositive cohort members. Each donor provided a peripheral blood sample, and peripheral blood mononuclear cells were used for TCR beta sequencing. Genomic DNA extraction from the blood cell samples was performed with the Qiagen DNeasy Blood Extraction Kit. Findings and caveats that apply to the study as a whole: Because HLA typing was unavailable for some donors at each locus, only the typed subset was used in association tests. A cluster of highly shared sequence variants was judged likely to represent a technical artifact of the sequencing pipeline. Compared with the approximately 600-donor mean, donors in an Asian-associated ancestry cluster had fewer N-insertions in productive TCRs, according to a later genetic analysis. The cohort was sequenced for TCR beta chains only, and without alpha or paired-chain data the features that could be detected were limited. In the study, around 150 TCR beta chains were listed as associated with cytomegalovirus. While some public TCRs were present in many individuals, most TCR sequences turned up only very rarely across donors. According to a later analysis, TCR association rates differed among HLA loci, with DRB1 alleles showing the most associated TCRs and HLA-C alleles showing the fewest. According to the authors, the approach could potentially be generalized to other disease states and immunological phenotypes. In a later analysis, most CMV-associated TCR beta chains were found to appear HLA-restricted, with HLA associations seemingly driven largely by CMV exposure. Correlated functional status among segregating V segments might be attributable to linkage disequilibrium, but an unknown experimental factor could not be ruled out. Sequencing depth was assumed to be roughly uniform across donors in the presence/absence analyses, though that assumption may not hold. In a later analysis, HLA-associated TCR beta chains showed more clonal expansion and lower generation probabilities than non-associated chains that were equally common. A later analysis reported that several top co-occurrence clusters appeared linked to parvovirus B19, influenza, CMV and Epstein-Barr virus. The classifier was reported to diagnose cytomegalovirus status with high specificity and sensitivity in both the original cohort and the validation cohort. In a later genetic analysis, a missense DCLRE1C variant was associated with V-gene and J-gene trimming of TCR beta chains, and the association was replicated in an independent cohort. The only immune exposure information available for the cohort was CMV serostatus. A further reported finding was that TCR beta sequences accurately predicted the HLA-A and HLA-B alleles for most subjects in the first cohort. Three of the identified cytomegalovirus-associated TCR beta chains were confirmed in vitro to be specific for cytomegalovirus antigens. Specific HLA alleles were associated with 15,000 to 20,000 TCR beta sequences at a false discovery rate of 0.05 in a later analysis. When HLA alleles, especially DR and DQ, strongly co-occurred, TCR associations were difficult to assign to individual alleles. The earlier analysis of 587 of the donors excluded fewer than 20 rarely observed V segments, including chromosome 9 orphons, because counts were too low. Some IMGT-functional V segments, including TRBV6-2 and TRBV6-3, could not be told apart with the 87-base-pair reads, so those segments were excluded. In an earlier analysis of 587 of the donors, most TCR beta V segments were observed in productive rearrangements about 87% or about 30% of the time, broadly matching IMGT annotations.

Library preparation was by the immunoSEQ multiplex PCR assay. For the multiplex PCR, a mixture combining 60 forward primers for TCR Vbeta segments and 13 reverse primers for TCR Jbeta segments was used. Amplification of the CDR3 region of rearranged TCR beta genes was performed with a multiplex PCR assay on genomic DNA. The Illumina HiSeq System was used to sequence the amplified TCR beta libraries as 87-base-pair reads. For the original study's pipeline: In a later analysis, 77 million or so unique TCR beta chains were counted across the 500 to 850 repertoires, and around 11 million of these chains were shared by at least two donors. Raw reads were error-corrected and collapsed into unique sequences by a nearest-neighbor algorithm in which closely related sequences were merged to remove PCR and sequencing errors. V, D and J gene segments were assigned by aligning CDR3 sequences to IMGT reference sequences. For a sequence to be retained, at least a six-nucleotide match to both a V gene segment and a J gene segment was required. Rearrangements were called productive when the CDR3 lacked stop codons and stayed in frame with V and J; all others were non-productive. Following IMGT convention, CDR3 was defined as the stretch from the second conserved V-encoded cysteine to the conserved J-encoded phenylalanine. The earlier analysis of 587 of the donors excluded sequences that lacked an unambiguous match to a single V gene segment. An earlier analysis of about 590 of the donors classified V segments as functional when productive rearrangements were above 56.7% and as segregating when the standard deviation between donors was above 5%. A statistical classification framework was built to diagnose cytomegalovirus status from the catalog of TCR beta chain sequences. In a later analysis, V and J genes were assigned by comparing TCR nucleotide sequences against IMGT/GENE-DB human TR gene sequences. In a later analysis, CDR3 sequences and most-parsimonious VDJ recombination scenarios were assigned using the TCRdist pipeline. A later analysis defined each TCR beta chain by its CDR3 amino acid sequence plus V-gene family, and excluded reads lacking a unique V-gene family. In a later analysis, 500 to 700 highly shared, low-generation-probability nucleotide sequences were removed to address suspected cross-contamination and a sequencing artifact. In a later analysis, a clonal expansion index for each public chain was calculated from normalized within-repertoire ranks of inferred template counts. In a later analysis, generation probabilities were computed with a VDJ recombination model fitted to out-of-frame rearrangements, and the resulting probabilities were checked against IGoR. Hypergeometric tests were used in a later analysis to score TCR-TCR, TCR-HLA and TCR-CMV co-occurrence, with a repertoire-size bias correction applied to the TCR pairs. In a later analysis, false discovery rates were estimated by permuting HLA or CMV assignments 20 times. In a later analysis, co-occurring TCRs were grouped with DBSCAN, and TCRdist sequence similarity was added when clustering was performed within HLA-allele-positive subsets. Repertoires with fewer than 30,000 or more than 120,000 public chains were left out of co-occurrence clustering, as were about five repertoires with anomalous nucleotide sharing. The table comes from immuneACCESS by way of TCRdb, which keeps in-frame sequences with V and J called. Part of the clones is missing from these tables; in studies checked, under half for an unresolved V gene and the rest for unknown reasons. The V and J calls and the clone size are those of that table, but D and trimming were determined from the DNA. Recorded for this sample are roughly 84,000 clones; roughly 79% of them occurred a single time. The ten largest clones take up 5.5% to 7% of the sample.

The V and J genes are TRBV6-1 and TRBJ2-1; the D gene is unclear. The origin of this receptor is a male donor in good health and CMV-seropositive. The sequenced sample was PBMCs. The DNA reads as follows: TGTGCCAGCACCTCACGGCGGCCTGAGCAGTTCTTC. It specifies CASTSRRPEQFF.